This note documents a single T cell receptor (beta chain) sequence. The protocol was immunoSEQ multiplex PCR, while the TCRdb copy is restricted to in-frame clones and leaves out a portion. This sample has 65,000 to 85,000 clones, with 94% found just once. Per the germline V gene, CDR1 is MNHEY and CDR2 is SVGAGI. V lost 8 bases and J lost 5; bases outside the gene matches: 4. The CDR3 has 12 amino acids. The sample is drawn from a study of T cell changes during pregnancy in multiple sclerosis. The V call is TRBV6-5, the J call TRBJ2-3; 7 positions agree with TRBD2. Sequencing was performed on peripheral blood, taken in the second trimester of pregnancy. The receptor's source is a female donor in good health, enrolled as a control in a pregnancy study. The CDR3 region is CASGRVEDTQYF. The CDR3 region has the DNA TGTGCCAGCGGGAGGGTGGAAGATACGCAGTATTTT.